This T cell receptor beta chain was recovered during a study of blood T cell repertoires in COVID-19. This CDR3 contains 15 residues. Germline V CDR1 and CDR2: MNHNY, SVGAGI (reference sequence). Trimming took off 5 bases at V and 4 bases at J, with 15 bases between the two ends. In the authors' workflow: Amplification from reference gene primers served as the basis for estimated nucleated cell counts. Using immunoSEQ multiplex PCR, the repertoire was profiled, and TCRdb retains in-frame clones only, with some absent. That table is the source of V, J and clone size, and D and trimming were worked out from the DNA. The sample holds tens of thousands of clones, about 92% seen once.

This TCR was recovered from a man aged 45-60 years with acute or convalescent COVID-19. Sequencing used peripheral blood. The chain joins TRBV6-6 to TRBJ1-5, with TRBD1 as a possible D gene (6 bases). The CDR3 reads CASSTDSASNQPQHF. CDR3 bases: TGTGCCAGCAGTACGGACAGCGCCTCTAATCAGCCCCAGCATTTT.